The 9 T cell receptor beta chains listed next were all sequenced from one sample in a study of T cells in Graves' hyperthyroidism and ophthalmopathy. The CDR3 regions of TCR beta were amplified from RNA transcripts. In the first-round RT-PCR of the TCR CDR3, the HTBI primer set was used. TCRdb redid the calling of the multiplex PCR reads with MiXCR, one entry per CDR3 protein. The table lists roughly 840,000 distinct CDR3 sequences, about two fifths of them singletons. The specimen was blood. The origin of the receptors is a man between 18 and 29 years old with Graves' hyperthyroidism.

Notes on this clonotype: A junction end diverges from the germline sequence, so it may reflect a read error. V gene TRBV5-1 combines with J gene TRBJ1-5, with unresolved D. This CDR3 comprises 15 residues. Germline V gives CDR1 SGHRS, CDR2 YFSETQ. This chain's CDR3 is CASSALPYSNQPQHF. The DNA for the CDR3 is TGTGCCAGCAGTGCTCTGCCCTATAGCAATCAGCCCCAGCATTTT.

This clonotype was detected ten times or more. This rearrangement joins TRBV7-4 to TRBJ2-6; tentative D call: TRBD1 (6 bases). This CDR3 has 17 amino acids. CDR1 is SGHVT, CDR2 SQSDAQ, per germline. Trimming took 5 bases from V and 4 from J, leaving 18 bases between them. CDR3 protein: CASSKGTKLSGANVLTF. DNA for the CDR3: TGTGCCAGCAGCAAAGGGACAAAGCTCAGCGGGGCCAACGTCCTGACTTTC.

This clonotype came up once. This may arise from a read error, as a much more abundant clone is one base away. This rearrangement joins TRBV20-1 to TRBJ2-5; a weak D match, TRBD2 (5 bases). The length of the CDR3 is 16 residues. Germline loops: CDR1 DFQATT, CDR2 SNEGSKA (reference sequence). DNA of the CDR3: TGCAGTGCTAGAGATCGGAGGCTAGGAGATCGAGAGAACCAGTACTTC. Translating it yields CSARDRRLGDRENQYF.

Concerning this clonotype: The junction departs from germline at one end; a sequencing error may be responsible. The rearrangement links TRBV19 to TRBJ2-7; the match to TRBD1 covers 12 bases. This CDR3 contains 13 residues. Germline CDR1 is LNHDA and CDR2 is SQIVND (reference sequence). The CDR3 here is CATSGTGGSEQYF. In nucleotides, the CDR3 is TGTGCCACTAGTGGGACAGGGGGCAGCGAGCAGTACTTC.

This chain joins TRBV7-2 and TRBJ2-7; D call uncertain. Trimming pared 8 bases from V and 6 bases from J, leaving 14 bases between. The CDR3 is 12 amino acids. CDR1 SGHTA and CDR2 FQGNSA come from the germline V gene. CDR3 DNA: TGTGCCAGCTCACCACGCCCCCGCGAGCAGTACTTC. Translating it yields CASSPRPREQYF.

Only a few counts were recorded for this clonotype. CDR3 residues: CASSHLGPKTYGYTF. For the CDR3, the DNA is TGCGCCAGCAGCCACCTGGGACCCAAAACCTATGGCTACACCTTC. V gene TRBV4-1 combines with J gene TRBJ1-2; D possibly corresponds to TRBD1 (5 bases). CDR1 MGHRA and CDR2 YSYEKL come from the germline V gene. Between the trimmed V and J ends, which lost 3 bases and 4 bases, there was a span of 15 bases. This CDR3 is built from 15 residues.

For this clonotype: This sequence may be a read error, since a much larger clone differs from it by one base. V usage is TRBV19 and J usage is TRBJ1-5; a possible D gene is TRBD1 (6 bases). Germline CDR1 and CDR2: LNHDA and SQIVND (reference sequence). The CDR3 runs to 14 residues. V dropped 6 bases and J dropped 2 bases, with 11 bases sitting between them. CDR3 amino acids: CASRGGAGNQPQHF. The CDR3 coding sequence is TGTGCCAGTAGGGGGGGGGCAGGCAATCAGCCCCAGCATTTT.

The rearrangement joins TRBV10-3 to TRBJ1-4; D perhaps matches TRBD1 (6 bases). Germline CDR1 ENHRY, CDR2 SYGVKD. V lost 11 bases to trimming and J lost 6 bases, with 19 bases between them. This CDR3 comprises 14 residues. The DNA of the CDR3 is TGTGCCGATCGGGACACAGGGAATGATGAAAAACTGTTTTTT. It is translated as CADRDTGNDEKLFF.

This clonotype was observed at least ten times. The gene calls are TRBV10-3 and TRBJ1-1; the D is unclear. The germline gives CDR1 ENHRY, CDR2 SYGVKD. The CDR3 runs 12 residues. V dropped 11 bases and J dropped 1 base, with 11 bases sitting between them. The CDR3 loop is CAATAGNTEAFF. The CDR3 DNA reads as TGTGCCGCCACGGCGGGGAACACTGAAGCTTTCTTT.